One T cell receptor (beta chain) is described in this entry. One base away lies a much larger clone, so this may be a sequencing read error. Because it lacks the conserved phenylalanine or tryptophan at the end, this CDR3 is likely a read error. Trimming took off 6 bases at V and 7 bases at J, with 16 bases between the two ends. Germline V lookup: CDR1 LNHDA, CDR2 SQIVND (reference sequence). The CDR3 loop spans 14 amino acids. The entry originates in a study of type 1 and type 2 diabetes patients. The PCR template was genomic DNA. A primer set of 30 forward and 13 reverse primers amplified the CDR3. Each CDR3 protein is one row after TCRdb ran MiXCR on the multiplex PCR reads. Of about 270,000 distinct CDR3 sequences in the sample, over 45% were seen once.

The receptor was isolated from a man aged 18 to 35 with type 2 diabetes. The sample was peripheral blood mononuclear cells (PBMCs). The gene calls are TRBV19 and TRBJ1-5; D not resolved. CDR3 sequence (DNA): TGTGCCAGTAGCTTACCCCGGACCTGGCAGCCCCAGCATCTT. This gives the protein CASSLPRTWQPQHL.